A selection of T cell receptor beta chains follows, all from one sample in a study of T cell responses to AZD1222 COVID-19 vaccine. TCRdb's copy holds only in-frame clones and misses some; the assay was immunoSEQ multiplex PCR. The sample yields around 180,000 clones, approximately 94% seen once. Specimen: peripheral blood, collected on day 0 of AZD1222 vaccination. Every receptor here comes from an adult in good health. Each CDR3 is given with its conserved first and last residue. Each record gives: J gene, V gene, CDR3 protein.

TRBJ2-5	TRBV9	CASSPPGQGTYQETQYF
TRBJ1-6	TRBV6-5	CASSYGQGAPPLHF
TRBJ1-1	TRBV7-9	CASSQPRQGVNTEAFF
TRBJ1-2	TRBV15	CATSISPTDTNYGYTF
TRBJ2-1	TRBV19	CASSTPRGRPFYNEQFF
TRBJ2-5	TRBV4-2	CASSQRTSGVGETQYF
TRBJ1-6	TRBV10-1	CATPCWTGVVVLNSPLHF
TRBJ1-5	TRBV7-8	CASSPQRWGSNQPQHF
TRBJ1-1	TRBV20-1	CRGMNTEAFF
TRBJ1-2	TRBV7-2	CASSSRQRYGYTF
TRBJ1-4	TRBV3-1/TRBV3-2	CASSLGVEIGKLFF
TRBJ2-2	TRBV24-1	CATSGAGTGVIGELFF
TRBJ2-1	TRBV16	CASSQTIITPGLAGEGQFF
TRBJ2-1	TRBV6-2/TRBV6-3	CASSTETRGKFF
TRBJ1-2	TRBV12-5	CASGLVWGDDYGYTF
TRBJ2-7	TRBV4-2	CASSQDPGTSSYEQYF
TRBJ1-2	TRBV28	CASRQGGDTNYGYTF
TRBJ1-2	TRBV5-6	CASSLVGYGYTF
TRBJ2-7	TRBV4-1	CASSPSGSREQYF
TRBJ1-3	TRBV5-6	CASSFPGNTIYF
TRBJ1-1	TRBV19	CATSRVRDTEAFF
TRBJ1-5	TRBV7-7	CASSLEGRQNQPQHF
TRBJ1-6	TRBV9	CASSVRQGLDSPLHF
TRBJ2-7	TRBV5-1	CASSTGLAGTPIYEQYF
TRBJ1-2	TRBV5-6	CASSPRQGFNYGYTF
TRBJ2-1	TRBV19	CASSMGLLNNEQFF
TRBJ1-4	TRBV7-9	CASSLASGPREKLFF
TRBJ2-3	TRBV7-6	CASSSPGQRGNTQYF
TRBJ2-7	TRBV7-2	CASSLAALGEQYF
TRBJ2-7	TRBV19	CASSPSGSSDEQYF
TRBJ2-3	TRBV5-5	CASSITGSTDTQYF
TRBJ2-1	TRBV7-6	CASSGLAGSYNEQFF
TRBJ1-5	TRBV10-1	CASPHNREDQPQHF
TRBJ2-7	TRBV28	CASSFYPGDSYEQYF
TRBJ2-2	TRBV5-5	CASRRGGDRGTGELFF
TRBJ2-1	TRBV30	CAWSVPRGLREVTYNEQFF
TRBJ2-5	TRBV24-1	CATSDPRTGQETQYF
TRBJ2-2	TRBV12-3/TRBV12-4	CASSGTVTGELFF
TRBJ1-5	TRBV19	CASSGDSIRPQHF
TRBJ2-2	TRBV7-3	CASSFRTGLDTGELFF
TRBJ1-2	TRBV4-1	CASSQDPAGSGYTF